The source of this T cell receptor (beta chain) is a study of patients and donors after allogeneic stem cell transplantation. TCRdb analysed the RT-PCR reads with MiXCR anew, one entry per CDR3 protein. Of hundreds of thousands of distinct CDR3 sequences listed, 35% to 45% were seen once; the top ten hold approximately 10%. Trimming took 3 bases from V and 0 from J, leaving 13 bases between them. This CDR3 region has 16 residues. CDR1 and CDR2 (germline): MGHRA, YSYEKL. The sample was blood, either unsorted or a sorted T cell fraction (not recorded which). The receptor was isolated from a human donor who was either an allogeneic HSCT recipient or a stem cell or donor lymphocyte infusion donor (not recorded which). It is not recorded whose cells these are; they may come from a transplant donor. V is TRBV4-1 and J is TRBJ2-3; possible D gene TRBD1, 6 bases. CDR3 region: CASSHGQSPSTDTQYF. Here the CDR3 DNA reads TGCGCCAGCAGCCATGGACAGAGTCCTAGCACAGATACGCAGTATTTT.